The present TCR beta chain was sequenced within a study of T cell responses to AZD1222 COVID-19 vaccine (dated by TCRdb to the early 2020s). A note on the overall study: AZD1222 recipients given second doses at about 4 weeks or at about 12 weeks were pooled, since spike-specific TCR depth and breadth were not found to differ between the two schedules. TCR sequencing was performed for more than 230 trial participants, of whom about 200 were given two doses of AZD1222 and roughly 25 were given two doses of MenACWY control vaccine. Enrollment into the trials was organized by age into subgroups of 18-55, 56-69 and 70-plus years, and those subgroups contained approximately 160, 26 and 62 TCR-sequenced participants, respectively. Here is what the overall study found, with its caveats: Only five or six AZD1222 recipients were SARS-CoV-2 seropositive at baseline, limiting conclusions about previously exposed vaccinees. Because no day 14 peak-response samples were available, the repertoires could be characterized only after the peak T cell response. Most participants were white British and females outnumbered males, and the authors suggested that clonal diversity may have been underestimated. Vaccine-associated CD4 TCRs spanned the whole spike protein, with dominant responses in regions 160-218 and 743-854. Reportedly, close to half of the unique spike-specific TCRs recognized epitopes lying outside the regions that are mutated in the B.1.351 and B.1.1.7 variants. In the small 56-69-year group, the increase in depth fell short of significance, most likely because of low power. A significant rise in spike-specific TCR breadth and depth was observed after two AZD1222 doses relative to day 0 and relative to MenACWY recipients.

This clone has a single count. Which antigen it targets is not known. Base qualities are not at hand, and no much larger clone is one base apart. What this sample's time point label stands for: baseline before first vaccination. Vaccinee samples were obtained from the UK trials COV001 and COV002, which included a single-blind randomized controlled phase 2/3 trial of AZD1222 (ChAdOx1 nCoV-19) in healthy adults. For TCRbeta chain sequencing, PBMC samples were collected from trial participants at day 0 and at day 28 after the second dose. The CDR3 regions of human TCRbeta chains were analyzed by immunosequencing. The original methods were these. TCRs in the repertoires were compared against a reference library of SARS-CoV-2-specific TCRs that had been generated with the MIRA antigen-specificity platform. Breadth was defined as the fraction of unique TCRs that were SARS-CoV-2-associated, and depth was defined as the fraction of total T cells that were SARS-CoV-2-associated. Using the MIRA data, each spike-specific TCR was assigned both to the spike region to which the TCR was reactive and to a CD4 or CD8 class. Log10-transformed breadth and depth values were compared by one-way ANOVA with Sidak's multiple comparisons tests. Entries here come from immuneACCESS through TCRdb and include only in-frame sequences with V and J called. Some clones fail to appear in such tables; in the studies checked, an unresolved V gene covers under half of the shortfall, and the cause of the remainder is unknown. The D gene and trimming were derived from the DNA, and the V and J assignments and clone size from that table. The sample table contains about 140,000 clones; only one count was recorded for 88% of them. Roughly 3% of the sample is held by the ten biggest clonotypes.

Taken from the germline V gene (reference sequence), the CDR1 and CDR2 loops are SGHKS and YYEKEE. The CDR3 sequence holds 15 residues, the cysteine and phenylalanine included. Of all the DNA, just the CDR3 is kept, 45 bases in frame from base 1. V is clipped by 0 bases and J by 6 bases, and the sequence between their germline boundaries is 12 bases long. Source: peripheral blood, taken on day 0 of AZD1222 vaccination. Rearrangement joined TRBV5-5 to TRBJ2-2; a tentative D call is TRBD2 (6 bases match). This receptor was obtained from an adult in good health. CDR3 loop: CASSLDGSGAGELFF. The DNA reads TGTGCCAGCAGCTTGGACGGGAGTGGCGCCGGGGAGCTGTTTTTT.